This T cell receptor beta chain was recorded in a study of blood T cell repertoires in COVID-19. Study-wide background: COVID-19 samples from acute and convalescent phases originated in the United States, Italy and Spain. Sample material is recorded as cDNA or gDNA derived from T cells, B-cell-depleted T cells, or PBMCs.

This CDR3 has 14 amino acids. V shed 5 bases and J shed 5 bases, with 15 bases lying between them. Germline V gene data show CDR1 as SEHNR and CDR2 as FQNEAQ (reference sequence). Cohort assignment relied on participant-reported clinical history. Original processing methods: Counts of nucleated cells, estimated from reference gene primer amplification, were obtained. Data came from immunoSEQ multiplex PCR; TCRdb stores just in-frame clones and leaves some out. From that table come the V and J calls and clone size; the DNA was used to work out D and trimming. The sample lists some 300,000 clones; roughly nine tenths were seen once.

The material sequenced was PBMCs or T cells enriched from blood (not recorded which). The chain combines TRBV7-9 with TRBJ1-1; D might be TRBD1 (6 bases). This TCR was sampled from a woman aged 30 to 39 who had recovered from COVID-19. CDR3 coding DNA: TGTGCCAGCAGCCTACAGGGTGGGTTGACTGAAGCTTTCTTT. Translated, it gives CASSLQGGLTEAFF.